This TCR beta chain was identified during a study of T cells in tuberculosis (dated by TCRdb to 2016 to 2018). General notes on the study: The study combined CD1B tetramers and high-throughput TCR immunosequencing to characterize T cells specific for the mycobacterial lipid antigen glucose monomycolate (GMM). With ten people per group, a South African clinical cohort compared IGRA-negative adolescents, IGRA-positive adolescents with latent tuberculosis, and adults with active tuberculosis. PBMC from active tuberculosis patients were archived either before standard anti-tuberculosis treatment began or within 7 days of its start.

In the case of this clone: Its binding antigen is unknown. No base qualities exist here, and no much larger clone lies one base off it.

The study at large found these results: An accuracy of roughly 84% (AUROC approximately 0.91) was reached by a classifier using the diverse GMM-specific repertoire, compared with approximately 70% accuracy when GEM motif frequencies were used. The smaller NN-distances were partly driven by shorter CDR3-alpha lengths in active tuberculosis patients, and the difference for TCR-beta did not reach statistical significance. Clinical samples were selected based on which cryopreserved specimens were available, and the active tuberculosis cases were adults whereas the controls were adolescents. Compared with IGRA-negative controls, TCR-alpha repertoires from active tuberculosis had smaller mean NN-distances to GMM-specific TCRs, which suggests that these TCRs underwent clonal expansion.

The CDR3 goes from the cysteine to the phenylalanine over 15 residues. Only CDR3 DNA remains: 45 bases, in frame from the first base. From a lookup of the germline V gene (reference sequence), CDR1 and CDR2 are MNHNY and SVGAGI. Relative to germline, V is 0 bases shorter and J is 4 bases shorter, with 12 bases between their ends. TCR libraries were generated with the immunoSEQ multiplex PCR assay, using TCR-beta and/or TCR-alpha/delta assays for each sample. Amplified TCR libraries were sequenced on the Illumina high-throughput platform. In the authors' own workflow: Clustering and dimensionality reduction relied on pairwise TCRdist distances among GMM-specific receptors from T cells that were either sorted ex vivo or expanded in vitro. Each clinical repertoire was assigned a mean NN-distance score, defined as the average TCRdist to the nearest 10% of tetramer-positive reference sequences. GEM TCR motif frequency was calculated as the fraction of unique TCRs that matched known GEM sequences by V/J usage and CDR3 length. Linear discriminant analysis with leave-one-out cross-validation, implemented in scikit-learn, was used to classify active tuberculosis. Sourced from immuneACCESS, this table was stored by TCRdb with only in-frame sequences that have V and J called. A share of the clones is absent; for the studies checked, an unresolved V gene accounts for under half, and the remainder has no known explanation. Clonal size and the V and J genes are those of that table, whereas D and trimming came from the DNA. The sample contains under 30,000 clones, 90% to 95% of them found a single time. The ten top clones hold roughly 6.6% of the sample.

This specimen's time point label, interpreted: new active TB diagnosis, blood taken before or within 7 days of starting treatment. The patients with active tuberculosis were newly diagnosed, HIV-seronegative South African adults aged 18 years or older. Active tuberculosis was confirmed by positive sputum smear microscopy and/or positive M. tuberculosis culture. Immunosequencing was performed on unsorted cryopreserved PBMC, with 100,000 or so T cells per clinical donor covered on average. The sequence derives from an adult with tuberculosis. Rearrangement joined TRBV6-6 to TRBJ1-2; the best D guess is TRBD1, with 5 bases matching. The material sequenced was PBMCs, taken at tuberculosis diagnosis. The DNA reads TGTGCCAGCAGTTACTCGGGGGGAGGCGGCTATGGCTACACCTTC. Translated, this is CASSYSGGGGYGYTF.